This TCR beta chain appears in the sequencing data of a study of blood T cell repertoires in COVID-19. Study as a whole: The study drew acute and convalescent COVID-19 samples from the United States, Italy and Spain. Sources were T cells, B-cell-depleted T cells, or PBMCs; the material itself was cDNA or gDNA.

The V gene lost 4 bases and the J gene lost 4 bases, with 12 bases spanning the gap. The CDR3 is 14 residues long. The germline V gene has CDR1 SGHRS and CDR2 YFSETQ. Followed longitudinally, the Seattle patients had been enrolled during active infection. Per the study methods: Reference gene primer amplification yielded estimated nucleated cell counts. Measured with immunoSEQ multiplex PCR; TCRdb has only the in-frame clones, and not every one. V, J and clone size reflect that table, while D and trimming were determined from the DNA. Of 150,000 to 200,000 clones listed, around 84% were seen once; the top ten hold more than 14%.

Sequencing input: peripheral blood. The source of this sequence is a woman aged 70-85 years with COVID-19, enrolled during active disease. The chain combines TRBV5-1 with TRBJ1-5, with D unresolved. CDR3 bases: TGCGCCAGCAGCCCTGATGGAGTAAATCAGCCCCAGCATTTT. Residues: CASSPDGVNQPQHF.